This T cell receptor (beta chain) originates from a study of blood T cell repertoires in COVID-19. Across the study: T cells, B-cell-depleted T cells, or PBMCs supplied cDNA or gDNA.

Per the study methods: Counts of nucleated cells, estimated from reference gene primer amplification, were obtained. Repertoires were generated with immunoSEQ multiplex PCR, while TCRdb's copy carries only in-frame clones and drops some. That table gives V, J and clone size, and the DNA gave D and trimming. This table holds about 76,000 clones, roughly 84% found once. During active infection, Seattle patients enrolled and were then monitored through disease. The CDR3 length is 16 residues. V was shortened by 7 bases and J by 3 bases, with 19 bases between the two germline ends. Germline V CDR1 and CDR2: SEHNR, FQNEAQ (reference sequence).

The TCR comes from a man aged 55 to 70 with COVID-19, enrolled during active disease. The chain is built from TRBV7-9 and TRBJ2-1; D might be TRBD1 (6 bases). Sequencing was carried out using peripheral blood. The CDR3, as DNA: TGTGCCAGCAACTCCCCGGGACATTTTTTCTACAATGAGCAGTTCTTC. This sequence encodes CASNSPGHFFYNEQFF. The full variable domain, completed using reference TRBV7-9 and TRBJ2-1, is DTGVSQNPRHKITKRGQNVTFRCDPISEHNRLYWYRQTLGQGPEFLTYFQNEAQLEKSRLLSDRFSAERPKGSFSTLEIQRTEQGDSAMYLCASNSPGHFFYNEQFFGPGTRLTVL.